This T cell receptor beta chain was observed in a study of siplizumab effects on memory and regulatory T cells. Some clones are missing from TCRdb's copy, which holds only in-frame ones; the method was immunoSEQ multiplex PCR. This sample has 57,000 or so clones, with around three quarters found just once. With regard to this clone: Antigen unknown.

The study's findings and limits: Naive versus memory phenotype went unassigned for roughly 75-96% of proliferating CD4+ or CD8+ clones.

The sample was memory CD4+ T cells sorted from blood. The receptor comes from a human donor in good health.

The CDR3 loop reads CASSLAGTLMSYEQYF. The CDR3 DNA follows: TGTGCCAGCAGCTTGGCCGGGACACTCATGTCCTACGAGCAGTACTTC. This chain uses TRBV5-6 with TRBJ2-7; D is perhaps TRBD1 (6 bases). This CDR3 comprises 16 residues. The V and J ends lost 0 bases and 1 base respectively, with 14 bases between them. Germline CDR1 SGHDT, CDR2 YYEEEE. Filled out from reference TRBV5-6 and TRBJ2-7, the complete variable domain reads DAGVTQSPTHLIKTRGQQVTLRCSPKSGHDTVSWYQQALGQGPQFIFQYYEEEERQRGNFPDRFSGHQFPNYSSELNVNALLLGDSALYLCASSLAGTLMSYEQYFGPGTRLTVT.